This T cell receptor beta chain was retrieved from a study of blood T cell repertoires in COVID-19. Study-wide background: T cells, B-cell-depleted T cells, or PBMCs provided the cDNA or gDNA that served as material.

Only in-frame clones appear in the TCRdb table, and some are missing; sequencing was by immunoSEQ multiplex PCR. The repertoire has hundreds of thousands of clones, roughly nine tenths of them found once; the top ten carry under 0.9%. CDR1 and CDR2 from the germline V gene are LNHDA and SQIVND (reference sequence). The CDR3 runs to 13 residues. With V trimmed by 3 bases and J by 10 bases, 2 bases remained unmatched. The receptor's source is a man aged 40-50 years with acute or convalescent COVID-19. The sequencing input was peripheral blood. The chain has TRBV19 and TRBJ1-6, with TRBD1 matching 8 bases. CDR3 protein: CASSIYRGSPLHF. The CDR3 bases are TGTGCCAGTAGTATTTACAGGGGGTCACCCCTCCACTTT.